This T cell receptor beta chain appears in the sequencing data of a study of vaccination effects on CD4 cells after COVID-19. Findings and limits, study-wide: In convalescent patients, vaccine-induced clones largely differed from infection-induced clones.

Repertoires were generated with immunoSEQ multiplex PCR, while TCRdb's copy carries only in-frame clones and drops some. Found here are under 20,000 clones, about 70% of them singletons; the top ten hold under 25%. V lost 6 bases and J lost 2, with 8 bases in between. The CDR3 has 13 amino acids. Germline V CDR1 and CDR2: ENHRY, SYGVKD. About this clone: No antigen is known for it.

Using viral peptide pools, the ViraFEST assay grew out antigen-specific CD4+ T cells prior to sequencing. It was after around 10 days of culture that CD4+ T cells were isolated. SARS-CoV-2 infection was confirmed by PCR in the person between March and December 2020. Participants got two doses of BNT162b2 or mRNA-1273 vaccine. On day 3 and again on day 7, half the medium was replaced with IL-2 medium. The genes are TRBV10-3 and TRBJ1-5; D unresolved. The sample in question was CD4+ T cells from PBMCs cultured with SARS-CoV-2 spike peptides, obtained after COVID-19 vaccination. The source of this sequence is a human donor who had a prior SARS-CoV-2 infection. CDR3 sequence reads: CAIREAGNQPQHF. DNA of the CDR3: TGTGCCATCAGGGAGGCCGGCAATCAGCCCCAGCATTTT.